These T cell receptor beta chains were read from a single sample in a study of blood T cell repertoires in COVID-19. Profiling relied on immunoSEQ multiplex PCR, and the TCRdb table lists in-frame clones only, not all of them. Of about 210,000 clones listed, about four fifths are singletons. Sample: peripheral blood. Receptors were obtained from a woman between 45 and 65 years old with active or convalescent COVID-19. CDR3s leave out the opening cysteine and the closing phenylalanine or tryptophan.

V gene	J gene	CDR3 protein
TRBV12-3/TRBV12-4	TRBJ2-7	ASSPSPYEQY
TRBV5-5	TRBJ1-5	ASSFRQGAGQPQH
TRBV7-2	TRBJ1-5	ASSVRQGGQPQH
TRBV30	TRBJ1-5	AWSYIFQPQH
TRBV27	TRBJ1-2	ASSWAPSYGYT
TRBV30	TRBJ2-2	AWRRTGELF
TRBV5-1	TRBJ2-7	ASSLVAGEGEY
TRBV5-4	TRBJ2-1	ASSLGLAGGLPYNEQF
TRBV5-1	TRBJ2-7	ASSLGLGASYEQY
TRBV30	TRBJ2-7	AWTPGSGRSYEQY
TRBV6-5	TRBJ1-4	ASSTGATNEKLF
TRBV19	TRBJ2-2	ASSTGLAQNTGELF
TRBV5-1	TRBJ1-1	ASSPEVGTTEAF
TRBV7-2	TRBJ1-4	ASSLSLNEKLF
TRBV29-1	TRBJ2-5	SVGGLAGPGETQY
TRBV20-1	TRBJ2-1	SGTSYNEQF
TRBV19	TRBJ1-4	ACKNAQYQEKLF
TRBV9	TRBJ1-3	ASSARDKGNTIY
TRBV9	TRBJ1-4	ASSSHTAEGNEKLF
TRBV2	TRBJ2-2	ASTLGGLAGGYTGELF
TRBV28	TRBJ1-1	ASITSNTEAF